These T cell receptor beta chains were read from a single sample in a study of T cell responses to AZD1222 COVID-19 vaccine. Profiled with immunoSEQ multiplex PCR; TCRdb holds only in-frame clones, not every one. The sample contains approximately 200,000 clones, about 94% of which appear only once. Here the sequenced sample was peripheral blood, taken 28 days after the second dose of the MenACWY control vaccine. The receptors come from an adult who received the MenACWY meningococcal vaccine as a control. Each CDR3 is given with its conserved first and last residue. The size entry is marked missing in some rows and otherwise reads once, few, many or a size class.

j_call clone_size v_call cdr3_aa
TRBJ2-5 NA TRBV21-1 CASSNPRTSGDPQVAQYF
TRBJ2-3 NA TRBV2 CASGFPDTQYF
TRBJ2-7 once TRBV6-5 CASSWKTSGNSYEQYF
TRBJ1-2 NA TRBV2 CASRNREGRGYTF
TRBJ2-1 NA TRBV5-1 CASSRGTGGNEQFF
TRBJ1-6 NA TRBV6-1 CASSDRTPSSPLHF
TRBJ2-7 NA TRBV27 CASSRTPSYEQYF
TRBJ1-2 NA TRBV19 CASSSDLTGGDYGYTF
TRBJ2-3 once TRBV7-3 CASSSTGVDTQYF
TRBJ1-2 NA TRBV23-1 CASSKVNPGYGYTF
TRBJ2-3 NA TRBV7-9 CASSYPGQGDQEKYF
TRBJ1-4 NA TRBV6-2/TRBV6-3 CASSYSRGGTGVAKLFF
TRBJ2-5 NA TRBV7-3 CASSVQGALGETQYF
TRBJ2-5 once TRBV24-1 CATRGTGRETQYF
TRBJ2-1 NA TRBV9 CASSVDDGESYNEQFF
TRBJ1-5 NA TRBV5-1 CASSLDPTGQDNQPQHF
TRBJ2-3 NA TRBV7-3 CASSLWGLAGGIADTQYF
TRBJ2-7 NA TRBV28 CASSPVPERQDRFGYEQYF
TRBJ1-2 NA TRBV5-1 CASSLGGTNYGYTF
TRBJ2-7 NA TRBV3-1/TRBV3-2 CASSQRGDEQYF
TRBJ1-5 NA TRBV10-3 CAIRQGLESNQPQHF
TRBJ2-7 NA TRBV6-5 CAILGSSPEQYF
TRBJ1-1 NA TRBV18 CASTSGGFGTEAFF
TRBJ1-3 NA TRBV6-5 CASRSSGNTIYF
TRBJ2-7 NA TRBV4-1 CASSQDSGQGLVPYEQYF